The rows below give T cell receptor beta chains drawn from one sample of a study of human T cells and chemical hapten exposure. TCRdb processed the RACE reads anew with MiXCR; each CDR3 protein has one entry. Found here are some 96,000 distinct CDR3 sequences, 25% to 35% of them singletons; the top ten hold approximately 10%. Sequenced here: whole blood, sampled in connection with sensitization to the hapten diphenylcyclopropenone (DPC). The receptors come from a man in his forties or fifties with alopecia areata. Some clones in this sample may be carry-over from other donors' samples. The CDR3 runs from the conserved cysteine through the conserved F or W. Each record gives: V gene, J gene, clone size, D gene, CDR3 protein, CDR3 DNA. A D gene is named only where the DNA matches it firmly. The size entry is marked missing in some rows and otherwise reads once, few, many or a size class.

v_call: TRBV2
j_call: TRBJ2-3
clone_size: few
d_call: -
cdr3_aa: CASSSEAVSTDTQYF
cdr3_nt: TGTGCCAGCAGTTCCGAGGCGGTTAGCACAGATACGCAGTATTTT

v_call: TRBV13
j_call: TRBJ2-1
clone_size: few
d_call: -
cdr3_aa: CASSRVNEQFF
cdr3_nt: TGTGCCAGCAGCCGGGTGAATGAGCAGTTCTTC

v_call: TRBV28
j_call: TRBJ1-5
clone_size: -
d_call: -
cdr3_aa: CASSAAGTLNQPQHF
cdr3_nt: TGTGCCAGCAGTGCCGCTGGGACCCTAAATCAGCCCCAGCATTTT

v_call: TRBV5-5
j_call: TRBJ1-1
clone_size: -
d_call: -
cdr3_aa: CASSLTTLDTEAFF
cdr3_nt: TGTGCCAGCAGCTTGACGACCCTGGACACTGAAGCTTTCTTT

v_call: TRBV7-6
j_call: TRBJ1-1
clone_size: -
d_call: TRBD1
cdr3_aa: CASSLRDRGENTEAFF
cdr3_nt: TGTGCCAGCAGCTTAAGGGACAGGGGGGAAAACACTGAAGCTTTCTTT

v_call: TRBV5-5
j_call: TRBJ2-5
clone_size: -
d_call: TRBD2
cdr3_aa: CASSYGTSGQETQYF
cdr3_nt: TGTGCCAGCAGCTATGGGACTAGCGGCCAAGAGACCCAGTACTTC

v_call: TRBV12-3/TRBV12-4
j_call: TRBJ2-3
clone_size: few
d_call: -
cdr3_aa: CASSLGFVDTQYF
cdr3_nt: TGTGCCAGCAGTTTAGGCTTTGTGGATACGCAGTATTTT

v_call: TRBV9
j_call: TRBJ2-7
clone_size: few
d_call: TRBD2
cdr3_aa: CASSVTGGRLDEQYF
cdr3_nt: TGTGCCAGCAGCGTAACGGGCGGGAGACTTGACGAGCAGTACTTC

v_call: TRBV18
j_call: TRBJ1-1
clone_size: -
d_call: -
cdr3_aa: CASSPDGRVRNTEAFF
cdr3_nt: TGTGCCAGCTCACCAGATGGACGGGTGAGGAACACTGAAGCTTTCTTT

v_call: TRBV7-8
j_call: TRBJ2-2
clone_size: -
d_call: TRBD2
cdr3_aa: CASSSAPQLAGVDTGELFF
cdr3_nt: TGTGCCAGCAGCTCCGCCCCTCAACTAGCGGGAGTAGACACCGGGGAGCTGTTTTTT

v_call: TRBV15
j_call: TRBJ2-7
clone_size: few
d_call: TRBD2
cdr3_aa: CATSSPGTSGRRAEQYF
cdr3_nt: TGTGCCACCAGCAGTCCCGGGACTAGCGGGAGGAGGGCCGAGCAGTACTTC

v_call: TRBV3-1
j_call: TRBJ1-5
clone_size: -
d_call: -
cdr3_aa: CASSRAVGSNQPQHF
cdr3_nt: TGTGCCAGCAGCCGGGCGGTCGGTAGCAATCAGCCCCAGCATTTT

v_call: TRBV27
j_call: TRBJ1-6
clone_size: -
d_call: -
cdr3_aa: CASSWNVEGSPLHF
cdr3_nt: TGTGCCAGCAGTTGGAACGTTGAGGGTTCACCCCTCCACTTT

v_call: TRBV15
j_call: TRBJ2-7
clone_size: -
d_call: TRBD2
cdr3_aa: CATSRDKLAEREGLAYEQYF
cdr3_nt: TGTGCCACCAGCAGAGATAAACTAGCGGAGCGAGAGGGACTGGCCTACGAGCAGTACTTC

v_call: TRBV13
j_call: TRBJ2-3
clone_size: few
d_call: TRBD1
cdr3_aa: CASSDTGAPDTQYF
cdr3_nt: TGTGCCAGCAGCGATACAGGGGCCCCAGATACGCAGTATTTT

v_call: TRBV5-1
j_call: TRBJ2-7
clone_size: few
d_call: -
cdr3_aa: CASSLAPDLVYEQYF
cdr3_nt: TGCGCCAGCAGCTTGGCCCCAGATTTAGTCTACGAGCAGTACTTC

v_call: TRBV28
j_call: TRBJ1-4
clone_size: few
d_call: -
cdr3_aa: CASSLGVGVTNEKLFF
cdr3_nt: TGTGCCAGCAGCCTAGGGGTTGGGGTAACTAATGAAAAACTGTTTTTT

v_call: TRBV20-1
j_call: TRBJ2-7
clone_size: few
d_call: -
cdr3_aa: CSARVGLSYEQYF
cdr3_nt: TGCAGTGCTAGAGTGGGGTTGTCCTACGAGCAGTACTTC

v_call: TRBV6-5
j_call: TRBJ2-3
clone_size: few
d_call: -
cdr3_aa: CASSLREVTDTQYF
cdr3_nt: TGTGCCAGCAGTTTGAGGGAGGTCACAGATACGCAGTATTTT

v_call: TRBV20-1
j_call: TRBJ2-1
clone_size: -
d_call: -
cdr3_aa: CSALASDEQFF
cdr3_nt: TGCAGTGCCTTGGCTAGCGATGAGCAGTTCTTC

v_call: TRBV6-2/TRBV6-3
j_call: TRBJ2-1
clone_size: few
d_call: TRBD2
cdr3_aa: CASSYSSGNNEQFF
cdr3_nt: TGTGCCAGCAGTTACTCCAGCGGGAACAATGAGCAGTTCTTC

v_call: TRBV7-9
j_call: TRBJ2-3
clone_size: -
d_call: TRBD1
cdr3_aa: CASSYSDRVQQYF
cdr3_nt: TGTGCCAGCAGCTACTCCGACAGGGTACAGCAGTATTTT

v_call: TRBV7-8
j_call: TRBJ2-3
clone_size: -
d_call: -
cdr3_aa: CASSLRGSGLVTDTQYF
cdr3_nt: TGTGCCAGCAGCTTACGGGGGAGCGGTTTGGTTACAGATACGCAGTATTTT

v_call: TRBV3-1
j_call: TRBJ2-1
clone_size: few
d_call: -
cdr3_aa: CASSQKAALGNEQFF
cdr3_nt: TGTGCCAGCAGCCAAAAAGCAGCCTTGGGCAATGAGCAGTTCTTC

v_call: TRBV12-3/TRBV12-4
j_call: TRBJ2-3
clone_size: -
d_call: -
cdr3_aa: CASSLSRGTDTQYF
cdr3_nt: TGTGCCAGCAGTTTATCCAGGGGCACAGATACGCAGTATTTT

v_call: TRBV4-1
j_call: TRBJ2-3
clone_size: few
d_call: TRBD2
cdr3_aa: CASSHASGPTDTQYF
cdr3_nt: TGCGCCAGCAGCCACGCTAGCGGGCCCACAGATACGCAGTATTTT

v_call: TRBV6-5
j_call: TRBJ2-7
clone_size: -
d_call: TRBD2
cdr3_aa: CASRISGRGIYEQYF
cdr3_nt: TGTGCCAGCAGGATTAGCGGGAGGGGTATCTACGAGCAGTACTTC

v_call: TRBV5-5
j_call: TRBJ2-5
clone_size: few
d_call: -
cdr3_aa: CASSLEEKGKTQYF
cdr3_nt: TGTGCCAGCAGCTTGGAAGAGAAAGGGAAGACCCAGTACTTC

v_call: TRBV29-1
j_call: TRBJ1-1
clone_size: few
d_call: -
cdr3_aa: CSVSTGLSTEAFF
cdr3_nt: TGCAGCGTGTCAACAGGGCTAAGCACTGAAGCTTTCTTT

v_call: TRBV7-9
j_call: TRBJ1-4
clone_size: -
d_call: TRBD1
cdr3_aa: CASSYRQGDEKLFF
cdr3_nt: TGTGCCAGCAGTTATAGACAGGGGGATGAAAAACTGTTTTTT

v_call: TRBV6-1
j_call: TRBJ2-3
clone_size: -
d_call: -
cdr3_aa: CASSEQGFADTQYF
cdr3_nt: TGTGCCAGCAGTGAACAGGGGTTCGCAGATACGCAGTATTTT

v_call: TRBV2
j_call: TRBJ1-5
clone_size: -
d_call: -
cdr3_aa: CASSLQGYQPQHF
cdr3_nt: TGTGCCAGCAGTTTACAGGGTTATCAGCCCCAGCATTTT

v_call: TRBV20-1
j_call: TRBJ1-2
clone_size: few
d_call: -
cdr3_aa: CSETADYGYTF
cdr3_nt: TGCAGTGAAACAGCCGACTATGGCTACACCTTC

v_call: TRBV20-1
j_call: TRBJ2-3
clone_size: few
d_call: -
cdr3_aa: CSARAAGSSSDTQYF
cdr3_nt: TGCAGTGCTAGAGCAGCCGGGAGTAGTTCAGATACGCAGTATTTT

v_call: TRBV20-1
j_call: TRBJ2-5
clone_size: few
d_call: -
cdr3_aa: CSARGTGTPQETQYF
cdr3_nt: TGCAGTGCTAGAGGGACCGGGACCCCCCAAGAGACCCAGTACTTC

v_call: TRBV6-6
j_call: TRBJ1-4
clone_size: -
d_call: TRBD1
cdr3_aa: CASSLPGQGAREKLFF
cdr3_nt: TGTGCCAGCAGTTTGCCGGGACAGGGGGCACGGGAAAAACTGTTTTTT

v_call: TRBV29-1
j_call: TRBJ2-5
clone_size: few
d_call: TRBD1
cdr3_aa: CSAITGGQETQYF
cdr3_nt: TGCAGCGCAATAACAGGGGGACAAGAGACCCAGTACTTC

v_call: TRBV5-1
j_call: TRBJ2-7
clone_size: -
d_call: -
cdr3_aa: CASSLDCRNEQYF
cdr3_nt: TGCGCCAGCAGCCTGGACTGCCGCAACGAGCAGTACTTC

v_call: TRBV5-1
j_call: TRBJ2-6
clone_size: -
d_call: -
cdr3_aa: CASSDGPSSGANVLTF
cdr3_nt: TGCGCCAGCAGCGACGGACCGAGCTCTGGGGCCAACGTCCTGACTTTC

v_call: TRBV7-2
j_call: TRBJ1-1
clone_size: -
d_call: -
cdr3_aa: CASSSQGSHTEAFF
cdr3_nt: TGTGCCAGCAGCTCGCAGGGAAGTCACACTGAAGCTTTCTTT

v_call: TRBV20-1
j_call: TRBJ1-5
clone_size: -
d_call: -
cdr3_aa: CSARSPTVLGNQPQHF
cdr3_nt: TGCAGTGCTAGATCGCCGACAGTCTTGGGCAATCAGCCCCAGCATTTT

v_call: TRBV23-1
j_call: TRBJ2-1
clone_size: few
d_call: -
cdr3_aa: CASSLSGLWNEQFF
cdr3_nt: TGCGCCAGCAGTCTAAGTGGTCTATGGAATGAGCAGTTCTTC

v_call: TRBV2
j_call: TRBJ2-1
clone_size: -
d_call: TRBD2
cdr3_aa: CASPSGAPYNEQFF
cdr3_nt: TGTGCCAGCCCTAGCGGGGCCCCTTACAATGAGCAGTTCTTC